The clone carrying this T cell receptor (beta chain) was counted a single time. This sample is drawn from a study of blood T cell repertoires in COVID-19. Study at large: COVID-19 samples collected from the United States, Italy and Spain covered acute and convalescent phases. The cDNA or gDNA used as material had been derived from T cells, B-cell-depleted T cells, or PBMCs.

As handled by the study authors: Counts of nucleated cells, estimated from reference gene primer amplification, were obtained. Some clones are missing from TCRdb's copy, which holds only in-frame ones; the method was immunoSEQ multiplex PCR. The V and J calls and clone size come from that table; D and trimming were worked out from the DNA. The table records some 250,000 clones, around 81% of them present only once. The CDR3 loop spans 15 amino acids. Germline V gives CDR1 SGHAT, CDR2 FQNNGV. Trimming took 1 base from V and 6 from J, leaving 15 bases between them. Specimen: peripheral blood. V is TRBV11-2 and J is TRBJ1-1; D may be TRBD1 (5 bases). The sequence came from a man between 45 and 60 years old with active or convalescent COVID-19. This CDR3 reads CASSLAPRVSPEAFF. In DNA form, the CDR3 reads TGTGCCAGCAGCTTAGCTCCCAGGGTGAGCCCTGAAGCTTTCTTT.